This T cell receptor (beta chain) emerged from a study of control samples from healthy donors and cancer patients. TCRdb keeps only in-frame clones here, not all; method: immunoSEQ multiplex PCR. The sample includes 90,000 to 100,000 clones, 70% to 80% of them seen just once. With 1 base removed from V and 0 bases from J, the gap between germline ends came to 16 bases. This CDR3 is built from 18 residues. The germline V gene encodes CDR1 MGHRA and CDR2 YSYEKL. Sequencing was carried out using blood. The TCR sequence derives from a woman aged 30 to 39 in good health. V gene TRBV4-1 combines with J gene TRBJ1-3, with D uncertain. The CDR3 loop is CASSQVMGIGSSGNTIYF. The DNA for the CDR3 is TGCGCCAGCAGCCAAGTAATGGGAATCGGCAGCTCTGGAAACACCATATATTTT.